A selection of T cell receptor beta chains follows, all from one sample in a study of T cell responses to AZD1222 COVID-19 vaccine. The table came from immunoSEQ multiplex PCR; TCRdb's copy has only in-frame clones and leaves some out. The sample has about 150,000 clones, roughly 90% seen once. This material consisted of peripheral blood, taken 28 days after the second dose of the MenACWY control vaccine. The receptors here all came from an adult who received the MenACWY meningococcal vaccine as a control. CDR3s include the opening cysteine and the closing phenylalanine or tryptophan. Fields, in order: V gene, clone size, D gene, J gene, CDR3 length, CDR3 DNA, CDR3 protein. D genes are given only for firm matches. Only part of the rows carry a size: once, few, many, or a class if the clone is expanded.

TRBV7-7	-	-	TRBJ2-5	16	TGTGCTAGCAGCTTAAGTTCAGCAGGGAAGGGAGAGACCCAGTACTTC	CASSLSSAGKGETQYF
TRBV9	-	-	TRBJ2-1	13	TGTGCCAGCAGCCTCCTTACACTAGGTGAGCAGTTCTTC	CASSLLTLGEQFF
TRBV5-1	-	TRBD1	TRBJ2-6	16	TGCGCCAGCAGCTTGACAGGGGGCACTGGGGCCAACGTCCTGACTTTC	CASSLTGGTGANVLTF
TRBV3-1/TRBV3-2	-	TRBD1	TRBJ2-7	14	TGTGCCAGCAGCCAAGACAGGGGGACATACGAGCAGTACTTC	CASSQDRGTYEQYF
TRBV9	-	-	TRBJ1-4	14	TGTGCCAGCAGCGTAGCACAGCATAGTGAAAAACTGTTTTTT	CASSVAQHSEKLFF
TRBV27	-	TRBD1	TRBJ1-2	15	TGTGCCAGCAGTCCTCAGACAGGGAGTGTTCCTGGCTACACCTTC	CASSPQTGSVPGYTF
TRBV5-1	few	-	TRBJ1-1	17	TGCGCCAGCAGCTTGGAGCCCCCCAGTGAGCGGGACACTGAAGCTTTCTTT	CASSLEPPSERDTEAFF
TRBV7-2	-	-	TRBJ2-2	13	TGTGCCAGCAGCTCCAGGGGACCCGGGGAGCTGTTTTTT	CASSSRGPGELFF
TRBV3-1/TRBV3-2	-	-	TRBJ2-7	14	TGTGCCAGCAGCCAAGATTCGACTCCCGTCGAGCAGTACTTC	CASSQDSTPVEQYF
TRBV11-2	few	TRBD2	TRBJ2-5	16	TGTGCCAGCAGCTTAGAGGGTCTAGCGGGTCAAGTGACCCAGTACTTC	CASSLEGLAGQVTQYF
TRBV6-5	-	-	TRBJ2-7	13	TGTGCCACTGGAGGGCCGAGCTCCTACGAGCAGTACTTC	CATGGPSSYEQYF
TRBV11-3	-	-	TRBJ2-7	15	TGTGCCAGCAGCTTAAGGCAGGGCTTTCTTTACGAGCAGTACTTC	CASSLRQGFLYEQYF
TRBV6-5	-	-	TRBJ1-5	12	TGTGCCAGCAGTTTGAGCGAGGGGCCCCAGCATTTT	CASSLSEGPQHF
TRBV28	-	-	TRBJ1-4	13	TGTGCCACCCTCCCGGGGGGGAATGAAAAACTGTTTTTT	CATLPGGNEKLFF
TRBV6-5	-	-	TRBJ2-7	14	TGTGCCAGCAGTTACAGCGCCAGAACCTACGAGCAGTACTTC	CASSYSARTYEQYF
TRBV25-1	-	-	TRBJ1-3	16	TGTGCCAGCAGTGAATGGGCAGGAAACTCTGGAAACACCATATATTTT	CASSEWAGNSGNTIYF
TRBV3-1/TRBV3-2	few	-	TRBJ1-1	16	TGTGCCAGCAGCACCGGGACCAGGGACTTTTTCACTGAAGCTTTCTTT	CASSTGTRDFFTEAFF
TRBV2	-	-	TRBJ2-7	13	TGTGCCAGCACTGAGGGACTCTCCTACGAGCAGTACTTC	CASTEGLSYEQYF
TRBV5-6	-	TRBD1	TRBJ1-3	15	TGTGCCAGCAGCTTCCAGGGGGCGCGAGGAAACACCATATATTTT	CASSFQGARGNTIYF
TRBV9	-	-	TRBJ1-2	14	TGTGCCAGCAAAAAGGGGCCACCTAACTATGGCTACACCTTC	CASKKGPPNYGYTF
TRBV7-2	once	TRBD1	TRBJ1-3	15	TGTGCCAGCAGCCGTGACAGGGGATACGGAAACACCATATATTTT	CASSRDRGYGNTIYF
TRBV12-3/TRBV12-4	-	-	TRBJ2-2	13	TGTGCCAGCAGTCCCTTTAATACCGGGGAGCTGTTTTTT	CASSPFNTGELFF
TRBV28	-	-	TRBJ2-3	19	TGTGCCAGCAGTTCTCCTGGGGGGCAGGCGGGAGTAGGAGTAGATACGCAGTATTTT	CASSSPGGQAGVGVDTQYF
TRBV10-3	-	TRBD1	TRBJ2-5	15	TGTGCCATCAGTCCCCGGGACAGTGACCAAGAGACCCAGTACTTC	CAISPRDSDQETQYF
TRBV5-1	-	-	TRBJ1-4	17	TGCGCCAGCAGCTTGGATGGCAGGGGAGTAACTAATGAAAAACTGTTTTTT	CASSLDGRGVTNEKLFF
TRBV19	-	-	TRBJ2-4	13	TGTGCCAGTAGTCACGACCGTCTGGGCATTCAGTACTTC	CASSHDRLGIQYF
TRBV19	-	-	TRBJ2-3	13	TGTGCCAGTAACGCTAGACGCACAGATACGCAGTATTTT	CASNARRTDTQYF
TRBV28	-	-	TRBJ2-5	15	TGTGCCAGCAGTTTCCAACCACCCAGACGAGAGACCCAGTACTTC	CASSFQPPRRETQYF
TRBV27	-	-	TRBJ2-5	14	TGTGCCAGCAGTTTCTCCAGGGGATCCGAGACCCAGTACTTC	CASSFSRGSETQYF
TRBV15	-	TRBD1	TRBJ1-5	17	TGTGCCACCAGCAGTGGGGACAGGGGGCATAGCAATCAGCCCCAGCATTTT	CATSSGDRGHSNQPQHF
TRBV18	few	-	TRBJ2-1	14	TGTGCCAGCTCACCACTAGAGGGGGGGAAAGAGCAGTTCTTC	CASSPLEGGKEQFF
TRBV6-1	once	-	TRBJ1-5	16	TGTGCCAGCAGTGAACGGGGGCCCCTTTCCAATCAGCCCCAGCATTTT	CASSERGPLSNQPQHF
TRBV7-2	-	-	TRBJ1-2	15	TGTGCCAGCAGCTTACGGGGAATCCTGGACTATGGCTACACCTTC	CASSLRGILDYGYTF
TRBV19	-	-	TRBJ1-5	13	TGTGCCAGTAGTATCAACCTTCTAAAGCCCCAGCATTTT	CASSINLLKPQHF
TRBV2	-	TRBD1	TRBJ1-2	12	TGTGCCAGCAGGAGGGACAGCTATGGCTACACCTTC	CASRRDSYGYTF
TRBV11-3	few	TRBD1	TRBJ2-7	14	TGTGCCAGCAGCGACTCACCGGGACAGGCTGCAAAGTACTTC	CASSDSPGQAAKYF
TRBV18	-	TRBD1	TRBJ1-5	16	TGTGCCAGCTCACCTCAGGGGGCTGGCAGCAATCAGCCCCAGCATTTT	CASSPQGAGSNQPQHF
TRBV28	-	TRBD1	TRBJ2-1	17	TGTGCCAGCAGCGCGCCCCCGGGACAGGGGACGGGCAATGAGCAGTTCTTC	CASSAPPGQGTGNEQFF
TRBV6-6	-	-	TRBJ1-2	13	TGTGCCAGCAGTTACGGGGGGGCCTATGGCTACACCTTC	CASSYGGAYGYTF
TRBV12-3/TRBV12-4	-	-	TRBJ1-2	13	TGTGCCAGCAGTTTATGGCAGGGAATAGGCTACACCTTC	CASSLWQGIGYTF
TRBV27	-	-	TRBJ1-2	18	TGTGCCAGCAGCATGTTACTTTGGGGGGCAGCATCCCGCTATGGCTACACCTTC	CASSMLLWGAASRYGYTF
TRBV28	-	TRBD1	TRBJ1-5	16	TGTGCCAGCAGTACCCGACAGGGGTCAAGCAATCAGCCCCAGCATTTT	CASSTRQGSSNQPQHF
TRBV7-3	-	-	TRBJ2-7	13	TGTGCCAGCAGCCCCGGAGCGGCGGAAGAGCAGTACTTC	CASSPGAAEEQYF
TRBV7-3	-	TRBD2	TRBJ2-1	14	TGTGCCAGCAGCTTAGCGGGGGCCTACAATGAGCAGTTCTTC	CASSLAGAYNEQFF
TRBV7-6	-	TRBD2	TRBJ2-2	15	TGTGCCAGCACCTTAGAAGCGGGAATCACCGGGGAGCTGTTTTTT	CASTLEAGITGELFF
TRBV6-2/TRBV6-3	-	TRBD2	TRBJ2-1	16	TGTGCCAGCAGCCAGCCACGGGGCGGGAGAGGCAATGAGCAGTTCTTC	CASSQPRGGRGNEQFF
TRBV6-2/TRBV6-3	-	-	TRBJ2-7	12	TGTGCCAGCAGTTACGTGGGGGACGAGCAGTACTTC	CASSYVGDEQYF
TRBV19	-	-	TRBJ2-5	17	TGTGCCAGTAGTATATCGGGGGAGGCGGGTTACCAAGAGACCCAGTACTTC	CASSISGEAGYQETQYF
TRBV28	-	-	TRBJ1-5	15	TGTGCCAGCACCGGACCCGGGGGCAGCAATCAGCCCCAGCATTTT	CASTGPGGSNQPQHF
TRBV3-1/TRBV3-2	-	-	TRBJ1-1	13	TGTGCCAGCAGCCGCCAGATGAACACTGAAGCTTTCTTT	CASSRQMNTEAFF
TRBV12-5	few	TRBD1	TRBJ1-6	17	TGTGCTAGTGGTGTGTCATTTTCCGGGACAGGGCATTCACCCCTCCACTTT	CASGVSFSGTGHSPLHF
TRBV19	-	-	TRBJ1-3	13	TGTGCCAGTCTGAGGGGTTCTGGAAACACCATATATTTT	CASLRGSGNTIYF
TRBV7-2	-	-	TRBJ2-1	15	TGTGCCAGCAGCGACCAGTCGAGCTCCTACAATGAGCAGTTCTTC	CASSDQSSSYNEQFF
TRBV5-6	few	-	TRBJ1-6	14	TGTGCCAGCAGCTTGTCCCGTAGTAATTCACCCCTCCACTTT	CASSLSRSNSPLHF
TRBV18	once	-	TRBJ1-1	14	TGTGCCAGCTCACCAATAAAGGGGTCCACTGAAGCTTTCTTT	CASSPIKGSTEAFF
TRBV15	-	-	TRBJ1-4	13	TGTGCCACCAACAGCGCAACTAATGAAAAACTGTTTTTT	CATNSATNEKLFF
TRBV28	-	-	TRBJ1-5	14	TGTGCCAGCAGCATCAGACGGGACAATCAGCCCCAGCATTTT	CASSIRRDNQPQHF
TRBV30	-	-	TRBJ1-2	17	TGTGCCTGGGCCCGGCATGACTGGGGCGGATCTAACTATGGCTACACCTTC	CAWARHDWGGSNYGYTF
TRBV5-4	-	TRBD2	TRBJ2-5	16	TGTGCCAGCATCCCTTATAGCGGGGGAGTCCAAGAGACCCAGTACTTC	CASIPYSGGVQETQYF
TRBV6-5	-	-	TRBJ1-2	13	TGTGCCAGCAGACTACGGGGAGTCTATGGCTACACCTTC	CASRLRGVYGYTF